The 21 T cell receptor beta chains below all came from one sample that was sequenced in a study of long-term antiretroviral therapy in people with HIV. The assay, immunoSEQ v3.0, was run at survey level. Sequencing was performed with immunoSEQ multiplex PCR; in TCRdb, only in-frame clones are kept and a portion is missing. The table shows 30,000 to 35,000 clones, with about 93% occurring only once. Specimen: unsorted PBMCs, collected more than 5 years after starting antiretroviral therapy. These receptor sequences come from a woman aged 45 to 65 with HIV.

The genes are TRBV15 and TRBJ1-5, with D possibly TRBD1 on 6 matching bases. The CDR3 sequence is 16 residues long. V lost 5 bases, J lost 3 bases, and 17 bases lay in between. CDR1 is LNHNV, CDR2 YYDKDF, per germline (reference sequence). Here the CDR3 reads CATSWKVGQFNQPQHF. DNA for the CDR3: TGTGCCACCAGCTGGAAAGTGGGACAATTCAATCAGCCCCAGCATTTT.

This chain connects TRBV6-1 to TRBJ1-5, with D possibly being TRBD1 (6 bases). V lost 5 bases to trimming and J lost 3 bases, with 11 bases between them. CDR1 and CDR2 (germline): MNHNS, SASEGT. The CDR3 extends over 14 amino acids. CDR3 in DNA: TGTGCCAGCAGTTCCCGGGGGGCCAATCAGCCCCAGCATTTT. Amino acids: CASSSRGANQPQHF.

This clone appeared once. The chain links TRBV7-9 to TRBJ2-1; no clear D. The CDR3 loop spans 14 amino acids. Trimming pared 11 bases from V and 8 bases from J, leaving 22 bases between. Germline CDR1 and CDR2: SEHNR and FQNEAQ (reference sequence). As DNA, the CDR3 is TGTGCCGGGATACGGGCCACCCGAGCCCATGAGCAGTTCTTC. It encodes CAGIRATRAHEQFF.

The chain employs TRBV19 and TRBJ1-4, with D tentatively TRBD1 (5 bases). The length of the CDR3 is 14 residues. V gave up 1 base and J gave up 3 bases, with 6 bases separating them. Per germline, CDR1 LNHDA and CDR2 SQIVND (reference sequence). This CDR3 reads CASSIGGANEKLFF. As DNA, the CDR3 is TGTGCCAGTAGTATAGGGGGGGCTAATGAAAAACTGTTTTTT.

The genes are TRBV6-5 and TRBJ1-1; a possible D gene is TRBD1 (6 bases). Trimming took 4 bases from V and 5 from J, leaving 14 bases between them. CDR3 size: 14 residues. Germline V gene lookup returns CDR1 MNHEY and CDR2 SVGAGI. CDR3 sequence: CASSLTGGGTEAFF. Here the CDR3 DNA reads TGTGCCAGCAGTTTAACCGGGGGCGGGACTGAAGCTTTCTTT.

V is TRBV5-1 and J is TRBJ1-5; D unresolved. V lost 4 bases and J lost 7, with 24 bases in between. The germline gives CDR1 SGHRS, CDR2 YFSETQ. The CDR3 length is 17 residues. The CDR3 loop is CASSPFPASGVGQPQHF. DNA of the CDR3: TGCGCCAGCAGCCCGTTTCCGGCGTCCGGGGTAGGACAGCCCCAGCATTTT. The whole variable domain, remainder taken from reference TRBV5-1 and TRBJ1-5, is KAGVTQTPRYLIKTRGQQVTLSCSPISGHRSVSWYQQTPGQGLQFLFEYFSETQRNKGNFPGRFSGRQFSNSRSEMNVSTLELGDSALYLCASSPFPASGVGQPQHFGDGTRLSIL.

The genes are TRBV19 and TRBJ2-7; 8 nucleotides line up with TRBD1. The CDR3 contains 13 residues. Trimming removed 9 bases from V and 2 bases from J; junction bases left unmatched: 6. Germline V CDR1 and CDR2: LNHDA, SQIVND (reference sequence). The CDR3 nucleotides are TGTGCCAGCAGCATACAGGGGGCCTACGAGCAGTACTTC. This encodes CASSIQGAYEQYF.

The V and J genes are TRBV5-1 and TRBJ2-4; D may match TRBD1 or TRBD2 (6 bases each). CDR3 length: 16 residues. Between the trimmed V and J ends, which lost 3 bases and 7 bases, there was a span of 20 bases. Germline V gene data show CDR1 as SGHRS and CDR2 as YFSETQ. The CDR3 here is CASSSNLQGGRNIQYF. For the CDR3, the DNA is TGCGCCAGCAGCTCGAACTTACAGGGAGGTAGGAACATTCAGTACTTC.

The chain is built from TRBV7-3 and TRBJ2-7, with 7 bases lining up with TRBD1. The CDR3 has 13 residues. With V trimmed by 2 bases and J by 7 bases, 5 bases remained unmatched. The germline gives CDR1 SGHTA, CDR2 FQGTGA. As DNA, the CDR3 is TGTGCCAGCAGCTTAGAGGGCAGGGGGGAGCAGTACTTC. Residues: CASSLEGRGEQYF.

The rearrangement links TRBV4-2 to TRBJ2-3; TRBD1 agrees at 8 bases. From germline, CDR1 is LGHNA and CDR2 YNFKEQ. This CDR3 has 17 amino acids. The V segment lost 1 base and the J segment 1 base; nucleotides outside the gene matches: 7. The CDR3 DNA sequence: TGTGCCAGCAGCCAAGCCGGGACAGGTGAGGGCACAGATACGCAGTATTTT. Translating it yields CASSQAGTGEGTDTQYF.

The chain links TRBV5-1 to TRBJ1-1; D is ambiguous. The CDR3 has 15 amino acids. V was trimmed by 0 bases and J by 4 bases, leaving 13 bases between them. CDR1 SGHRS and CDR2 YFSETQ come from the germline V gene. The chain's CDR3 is CASSLATASVTEAFF. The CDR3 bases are TGCGCCAGCAGCTTGGCGACGGCTTCAGTCACTGAAGCTTTCTTT.

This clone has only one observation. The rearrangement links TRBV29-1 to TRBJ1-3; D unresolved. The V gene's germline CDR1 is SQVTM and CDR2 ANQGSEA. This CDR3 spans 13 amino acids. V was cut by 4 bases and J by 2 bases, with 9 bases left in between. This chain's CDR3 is CSVGSDAGNTIYF. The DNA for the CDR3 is TGCAGCGTTGGGTCGGACGCTGGAAACACCATATATTTT.

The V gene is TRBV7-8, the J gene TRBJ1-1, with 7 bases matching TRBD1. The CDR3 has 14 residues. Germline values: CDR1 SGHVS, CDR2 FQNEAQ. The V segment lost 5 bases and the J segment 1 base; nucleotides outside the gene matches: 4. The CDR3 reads CASSHRDRNTEAFF. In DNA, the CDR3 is TGTGCCAGCAGCCACCGGGACAGGAACACTGAAGCTTTCTTT. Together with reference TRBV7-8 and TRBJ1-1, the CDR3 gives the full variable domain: GAGVSQSPRYKVAKRGQDVALRCDPISGHVSLFWYQQALGQGPEFLTYFQNEAQLDKSGLPSDRFFAERPEGSVSTLKIQRTQQEDSAVYLCASSHRDRNTEAFFGQGTRLTVV.

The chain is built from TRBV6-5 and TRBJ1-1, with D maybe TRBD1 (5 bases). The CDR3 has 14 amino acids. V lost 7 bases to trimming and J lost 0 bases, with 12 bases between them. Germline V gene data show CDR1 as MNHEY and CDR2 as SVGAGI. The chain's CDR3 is CASTPGTLNTEAFF. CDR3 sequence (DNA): TGTGCCAGCACCCCCGGGACGCTGAACACTGAAGCTTTCTTT.

The DNA of the CDR3 is TGTGCCAGCAGTGAACGCCAGGGGCAACGGCAGCCCCAGCATTTT. Protein product: CASSERQGQRQPQHF. The chain is built from TRBV2 and TRBJ1-5, with D perhaps TRBD1 (6 bases). CDR1 and CDR2 from the germline V gene are SNHLY and FYNNEI. The length of the CDR3 is 15 residues. V was trimmed by 2 bases and J by 7 bases, leaving 15 bases between them.

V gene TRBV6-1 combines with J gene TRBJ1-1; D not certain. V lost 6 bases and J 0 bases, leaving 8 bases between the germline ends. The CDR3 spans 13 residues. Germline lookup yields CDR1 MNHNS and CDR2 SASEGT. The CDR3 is CASRPTVNTEAFF. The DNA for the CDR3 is TGTGCCAGCAGACCTACAGTGAACACTGAAGCTTTCTTT.

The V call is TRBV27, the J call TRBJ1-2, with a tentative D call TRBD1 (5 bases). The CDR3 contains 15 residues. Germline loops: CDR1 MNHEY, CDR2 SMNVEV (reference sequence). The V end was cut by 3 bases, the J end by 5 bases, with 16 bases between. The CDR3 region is CASSFRPGRGYGYTF. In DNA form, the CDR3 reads TGTGCCAGCAGTTTCCGCCCAGGGAGAGGATATGGCTACACCTTC.

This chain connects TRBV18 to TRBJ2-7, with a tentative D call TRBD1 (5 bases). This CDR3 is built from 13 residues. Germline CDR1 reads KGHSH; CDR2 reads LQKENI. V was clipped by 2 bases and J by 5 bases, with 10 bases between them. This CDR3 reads CASSPGRVNEQYF. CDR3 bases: TGTGCCAGCTCACCAGGCAGGGTCAACGAGCAGTACTTC.

CDR3 sequence: CASSIEFTVSTEAFF. The CDR3 DNA is TGTGCCAGTAGTATTGAGTTCACAGTTAGCACTGAAGCTTTCTTT. V gene TRBV19 combines with J gene TRBJ1-1; no definite D call. The CDR3 loop spans 15 amino acids. Looked up from germline, CDR1 is LNHDA and CDR2 is SQIVND (reference sequence). Deletions cut 3 bases from V and 4 bases from J, with 15 bases between.

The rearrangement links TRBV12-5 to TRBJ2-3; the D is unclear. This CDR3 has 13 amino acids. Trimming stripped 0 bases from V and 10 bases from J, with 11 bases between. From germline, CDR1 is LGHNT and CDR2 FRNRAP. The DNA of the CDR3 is TGTGCTAGTGGTTTGGTACGCGGCTCGCCGCAGTATTTT. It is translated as CASGLVRGSPQYF.

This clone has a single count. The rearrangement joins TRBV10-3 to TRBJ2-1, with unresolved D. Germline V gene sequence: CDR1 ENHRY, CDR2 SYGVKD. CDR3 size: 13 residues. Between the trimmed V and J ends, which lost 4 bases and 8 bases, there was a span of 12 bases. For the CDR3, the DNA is TGTGCCATCAGTGCGACCCCCGGATATGAGCAGTTCTTC. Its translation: CAISATPGYEQFF.